This TCR beta chain was profiled in a study of CD8+ T cells in alopecia areata. Study-level information: Tofacitinib therapy took 6 to 18 months; 6 months off drug came after.

A remark on this clone: Antigen specificity is unknown.

Investigators sorted PBMCs to obtain both CD4+ and CD8+ T cells. General observations from the study: Alphabeta T cells residing in normal skin are also sequenced in scalp samples. Shared TCR sequences were less clear between patients than in mice, possibly partly from HLA diversity.

The authors extracted RNA and reverse transcribed it into cDNA as the sequencing template. Method: immunoSEQ multiplex PCR; TCRdb's copy keeps in-frame clones and lacks some. Of 150,000 or so clones detected, about 90% appear once; the ten largest clones hold more than 12%. The CDR3 has 15 amino acids. Germline V gives CDR1 SEHNR, CDR2 FQNEAQ (reference sequence). V lost 5 bases, J lost 5 bases, and 9 bases stayed unmatched. Sequences were derived from CD8+ T cells sorted from blood, sampled at week 0. The chain combines TRBV7-9 with TRBJ2-7; 10 bases map to TRBD2. The receptor comes from a human donor with alopecia areata. This chain's CDR3 is CASSPYSGGYDEQYF. The CDR3 bases are TGTGCCAGCAGCCCTTATAGCGGGGGGTACGACGAGCAGTACTTC.